This T cell receptor beta chain was captured in a study of neurological immune-mediated disorders. Study-wide points: Multiple sclerosis, the disease with the least TCR clonal expansion, fell below healthy controls, whereas HTLV-1-associated myelopathy showed the most.

Using its own MiXCR run on the 5' RACE reads, TCRdb lists one record per CDR3 protein. The sample lists some 20,000 distinct CDR3 sequences, 6% to 8.5% occurring once. The CDR3 totals 13 residues. Trimming removed 2 bases at V and 5 bases at J, with 8 bases between. Germline V gene data show CDR1 as SGHDT and CDR2 as YYEEEE. This clonotype has a count of ten or more. Its specificity is not known. This receptor was identified in a woman aged 25 to 39 with HTLV-1-associated myelopathy (HAM/TSP). The material sequenced was CD8+ T cells from blood. The rearrangement links TRBV5-6 to TRBJ2-1; D unclear. CDR3 coding DNA: TGTGCCAGCAGCTTCACCGGTCACAATGAGCAGTTCTTC. Protein sequence: CASSFTGHNEQFF.